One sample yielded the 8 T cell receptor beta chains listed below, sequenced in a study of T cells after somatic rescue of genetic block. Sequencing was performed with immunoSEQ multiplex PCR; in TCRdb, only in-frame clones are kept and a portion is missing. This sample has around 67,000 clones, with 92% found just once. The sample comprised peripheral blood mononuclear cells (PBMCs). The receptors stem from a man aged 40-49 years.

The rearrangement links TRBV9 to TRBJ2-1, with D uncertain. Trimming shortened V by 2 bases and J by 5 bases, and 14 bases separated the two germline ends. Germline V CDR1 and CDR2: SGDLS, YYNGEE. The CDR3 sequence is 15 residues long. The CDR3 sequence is CASSVGLRQHNEQFF. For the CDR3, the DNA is TGTGCCAGCAGCGTCGGCTTGCGGCAACACAATGAGCAGTTCTTC. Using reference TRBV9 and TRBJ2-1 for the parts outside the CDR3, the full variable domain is DSGVTQTPKHLITATGQRVTLRCSPRSGDLSVYWYQQSLDQGLQFLIQYYNGEERAKGNILERFSAQQFPDLHSELNLSSLELGDSALYFCASSVGLRQHNEQFFGPGTRLTVL.

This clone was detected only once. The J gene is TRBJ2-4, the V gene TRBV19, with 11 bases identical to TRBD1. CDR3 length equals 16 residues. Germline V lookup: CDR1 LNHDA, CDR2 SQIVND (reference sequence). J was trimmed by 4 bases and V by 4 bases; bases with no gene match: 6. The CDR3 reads CASSRTGGPEKNIQYF. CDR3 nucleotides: TGTGCCAGTAGTAGGACAGGGGGCCCAGAGAAAAACATTCAGTACTTC.

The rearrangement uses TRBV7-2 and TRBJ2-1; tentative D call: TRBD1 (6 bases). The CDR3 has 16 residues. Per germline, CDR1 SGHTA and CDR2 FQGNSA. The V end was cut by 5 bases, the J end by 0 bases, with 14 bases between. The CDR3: CASSRRGSSSYNEQFF. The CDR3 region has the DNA TGTGCCAGCAGCCGAAGGGGGAGCAGCTCCTACAATGAGCAGTTCTTC.

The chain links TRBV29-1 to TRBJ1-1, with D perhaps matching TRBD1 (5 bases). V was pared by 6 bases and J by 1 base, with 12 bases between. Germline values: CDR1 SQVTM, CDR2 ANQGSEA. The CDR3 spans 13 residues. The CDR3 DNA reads TGCAGCGTCAAAGGGGTAAGGAACACTGAAGCTTTCTTT. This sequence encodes CSVKGVRNTEAFF.

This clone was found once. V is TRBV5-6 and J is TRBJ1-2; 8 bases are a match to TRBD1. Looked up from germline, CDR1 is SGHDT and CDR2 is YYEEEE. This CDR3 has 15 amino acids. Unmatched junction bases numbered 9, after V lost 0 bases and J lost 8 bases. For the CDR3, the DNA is TGTGCCAGCAGCTTGGTACCTGGACAGGGCTCGGGCTACACCTTC. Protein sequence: CASSLVPGQGSGYTF.

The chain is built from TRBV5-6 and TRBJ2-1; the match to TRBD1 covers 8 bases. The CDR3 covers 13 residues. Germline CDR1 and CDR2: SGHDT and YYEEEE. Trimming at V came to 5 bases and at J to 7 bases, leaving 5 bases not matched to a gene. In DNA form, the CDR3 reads TGTGCCAGCAGGCGGGGACAGGTTAATGAGCAGTTCTTC. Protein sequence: CASRRGQVNEQFF.

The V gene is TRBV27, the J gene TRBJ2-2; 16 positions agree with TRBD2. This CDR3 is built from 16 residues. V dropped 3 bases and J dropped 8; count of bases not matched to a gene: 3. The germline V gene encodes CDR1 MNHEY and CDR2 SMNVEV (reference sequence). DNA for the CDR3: TGTGCCAGCAGTTTCGGGACTAGCGGGAGGGAGGGGGAGCTGTTTTTT. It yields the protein CASSFGTSGREGELFF.

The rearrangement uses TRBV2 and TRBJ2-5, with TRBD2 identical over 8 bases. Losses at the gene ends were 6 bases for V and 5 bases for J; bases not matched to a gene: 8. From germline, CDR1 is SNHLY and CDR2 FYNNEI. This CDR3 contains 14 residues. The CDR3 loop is CASRTRGVGETQYF. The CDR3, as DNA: TGTGCCAGCAGAACGCGGGGGGTCGGGGAGACCCAGTACTTC. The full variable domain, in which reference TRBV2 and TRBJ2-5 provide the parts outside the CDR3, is EPEVTQTPSHQVTQMGQEVILRCVPISNHLYFYWYRQILGQKVEFLVSFYNNEISEKSEIFDDQFSVERPDGSNFTLKIRSTKLEDSAMYFCASRTRGVGETQYFGPGTRLLVL.